A selection of T cell receptor beta chains follows, all from one sample in a study of blood T cell repertoires in COVID-19. Profiling relied on immunoSEQ multiplex PCR, and the TCRdb table lists in-frame clones only, not all of them. Of roughly 180,000 clones listed, 79% are singletons. What was sequenced was peripheral blood. The receptors stem from an older woman with COVID-19, enrolled during active disease. The CDR3 runs from the conserved cysteine through the conserved F or W. A D gene is named only where the DNA matches it firmly. Where a row states a size, it is once, few, many or the class of an expanded clone; other rows omit it.

d_call: .
v_call: TRBV7-2
j_call: TRBJ1-1
cdr3_length: 15
clone_size: .
cdr3_nt: TGTGCCAGCAGGACTACGGGGGGCTTTATTGCTGAAGCTTTCTTT
cdr3_aa: CASRTTGGFIAEAFF

d_call: TRBD2
v_call: TRBV7-2
j_call: TRBJ2-4
cdr3_length: 17
clone_size: .
cdr3_nt: TGTGCCAGCAGCTCGAGGTCTAGCGGGAGGGTCCTGAACATTCAGTACTTC
cdr3_aa: CASSSRSSGRVLNIQYF

d_call: .
v_call: TRBV9
j_call: TRBJ1-1
cdr3_length: 13
clone_size: .
cdr3_nt: TGTGCCAGCAGCGACCGGCGGGGGAGTACGACTTTCTTT
cdr3_aa: CASSDRRGSTTFF

d_call: .
v_call: TRBV7-2
j_call: TRBJ1-2
cdr3_length: 13
clone_size: few
cdr3_nt: TGTGCCAGCAGCTTAGACAGGCACTATGGCTACACCTTC
cdr3_aa: CASSLDRHYGYTF

d_call: .
v_call: TRBV3-1/TRBV3-2
j_call: TRBJ2-2
cdr3_length: 17
clone_size: .
cdr3_nt: TGTGCCAGCAGCCAAGATGGGGCGGAGTCAAACACCGGGGAGCTGTTTTTT
cdr3_aa: CASSQDGAESNTGELFF

d_call: .
v_call: TRBV4-2
j_call: TRBJ2-7
cdr3_length: 15
clone_size: .
cdr3_nt: TGTGCCAGCAGCCAACCAGGGAAAACTCCCTACGAGCAGTACTTC
cdr3_aa: CASSQPGKTPYEQYF

d_call: .
v_call: TRBV9
j_call: TRBJ2-3
cdr3_length: 15
clone_size: .
cdr3_nt: TGTGCCAGCAGCGTAGACGGGTGGAGCACAGATACGCAGTATTTT
cdr3_aa: CASSVDGWSTDTQYF

d_call: .
v_call: TRBV5-1
j_call: TRBJ2-6
cdr3_length: 16
clone_size: .
cdr3_nt: TGCGCCAGCAGCTCGGAGGTGGGCTCTGGGGCCAACGTCCTGACTTTC
cdr3_aa: CASSSEVGSGANVLTF

d_call: .
v_call: TRBV28
j_call: TRBJ1-5
cdr3_length: 10
clone_size: .
cdr3_nt: TGTGCCAGCAGCCAGGGACCCCAGCATTTT
cdr3_aa: CASSQGPQHF

d_call: .
v_call: TRBV28
j_call: TRBJ2-1
cdr3_length: 15
clone_size: .
cdr3_nt: TGTGCCAGCAGTTTACGGCGGGTCTCCTACAATGAGCAGTTCTTC
cdr3_aa: CASSLRRVSYNEQFF

d_call: .
v_call: TRBV5-8
j_call: TRBJ1-4
cdr3_length: 14
clone_size: .
cdr3_nt: TGTGCCAGCAGCTCCACCGGGGCCCCGGGGGGACTGTTTTTT
cdr3_aa: CASSSTGAPGGLFF